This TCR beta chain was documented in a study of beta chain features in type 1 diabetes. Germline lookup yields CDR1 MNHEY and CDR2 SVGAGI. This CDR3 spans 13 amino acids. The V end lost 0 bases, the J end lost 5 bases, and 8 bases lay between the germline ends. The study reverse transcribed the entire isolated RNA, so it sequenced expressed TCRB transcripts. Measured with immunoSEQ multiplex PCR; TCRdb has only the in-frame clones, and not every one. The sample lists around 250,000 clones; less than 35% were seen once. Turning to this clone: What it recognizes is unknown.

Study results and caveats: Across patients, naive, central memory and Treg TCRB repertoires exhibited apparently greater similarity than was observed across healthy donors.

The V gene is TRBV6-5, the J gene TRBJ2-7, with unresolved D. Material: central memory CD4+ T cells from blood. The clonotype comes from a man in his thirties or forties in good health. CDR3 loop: CASSYSSVHEQYF. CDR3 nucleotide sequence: TGTGCCAGCAGTTACTCAAGTGTCCACGAGCAGTACTTC.